What follows are 28 T cell receptor beta chains derived from one specimen sequenced in a study of shared clonotypes between healthy human individuals. Selected positively for CCR7 and CD45RO-negative, naive CD8 cells excluded terminally differentiated effector memory CD45RA+ cells. Sequenced by immunoSEQ multiplex PCR; TCRdb stores in-frame clones only, minus some. The table has around 1.9 million clones, 90% to 95% seen once; the top ten hold about 1.7%. Sequenced material: naive CD8+ T cells from PBMCs. The receptors come from a man between 18 and 35 years old in good health. Some clones in this sample may be carry-over from other donors' samples.

The V and J genes are TRBV6-1 and TRBJ1-1; D uncertain. Germline assignment: CDR1 MNHNS and CDR2 SASEGT. Trimming stripped 3 bases from V and 11 bases from J, with 13 bases between. The CDR3 has 12 amino acids. The CDR3 DNA is TGTGCCAGCAGTGAGGGAAGGATGAGGGCTTTCTTT. Its translation is CASSEGRMRAFF.

This chain connects TRBV6-6 to TRBJ1-5; D not resolved. Trimming removed 0 bases from V and 3 bases from J, with 12 bases in between. This CDR3 is built from 16 residues. Germline V gene data show CDR1 as MNHNY and CDR2 as SVGAGI (reference sequence). Here the CDR3 reads CASSYSSKPTNQPQHF. The DNA for the CDR3 is TGTGCCAGCAGTTACTCGTCCAAGCCTACCAATCAGCCCCAGCATTTT.

The genes are TRBV13 and TRBJ2-7, with 9 bases that match TRBD2. Germline assignment: CDR1 PRHDT and CDR2 FYEKMQ (reference sequence). The J segment lost 0 bases and the V segment lost 0 bases, leaving 3 bases of the junction unmatched. CDR3 length: 16 residues. The CDR3 region is CASSLGLAGSSYEQYF. DNA for the CDR3: TGTGCCAGCAGCTTAGGCCTAGCGGGGAGCTCCTACGAGCAGTACTTC.

J is TRBJ1-2 and V is TRBV29-1; 7 bases are a match to TRBD1. The CDR3 totals 14 residues. Germline values: CDR1 SQVTM, CDR2 ANQGSEA. With 3 bases clipped from V and 2 bases from J, the junction kept 6 bases outside the gene matches. CDR3 in DNA: TGCAGCGTTGATTTGAAGGGACAGAACTATGGCTACACCTTC. Protein sequence: CSVDLKGQNYGYTF.

This clone came up a few times. This sequence joins TRBV4-1 and TRBJ1-1, with D hard to call. The CDR3 totals 14 residues. From germline, CDR1 is MGHRA and CDR2 YSYEKL. The germline V and J ends were trimmed by 7 bases and 3 bases, with 15 bases remaining between them. The CDR3 bases are TGCGCCAGCACCCTAGGGCAATGGGACACTGAAGCTTTCTTT. It codes for CASTLGQWDTEAFF.

The J gene is TRBJ1-6, the V gene TRBV15; tentatively, D is TRBD1 (6 bases). CDR3 size: 16 residues. V was trimmed by 1 base and J by 7 bases, leaving 14 bases between them. Germline CDR1 and CDR2: LNHNV and YYDKDF (reference sequence). Here the CDR3 reads CATSRGTDRVNSPLHF. The DNA for the CDR3 is TGTGCCACCAGCAGAGGGACGGACAGAGTAAATTCACCCCTCCACTTT. Combining the CDR3 with reference TRBV15 and TRBJ1-6 gives the whole variable domain DAMVIQNPRYQVTQFGKPVTLSCSQTLNHNVMYWYQQKSSQAPKLLFHYYDKDFNNEADTPDNFQSRRPNTSFCFLDIRSPGLGDTAMYLCATSRGTDRVNSPLHFGNGTRLTVT.

The chain carries TRBV30 and TRBJ1-6; perhaps TRBD1 as D (6 bases). V was cut by 2 bases and J by 9 bases, with 14 bases left in between. There are 14 residues in the CDR3. Germline V gene data show CDR1 as GTSNPN and CDR2 as SVGIG (reference sequence). The CDR3 DNA sequence: TGTGCCTGGAGTCGGGCAGGGGAAGGTTCACCCCTCCACTTT. It translates to CAWSRAGEGSPLHF.

V is TRBV11-2 and J is TRBJ2-7, with D possibly being TRBD1 or TRBD2 (5 bases each). The V gene lost 5 bases and the J gene lost 2 bases, with 13 bases spanning the gap. The CDR3 contains 14 residues. CDR1 and CDR2 (germline): SGHAT, FQNNGV. The chain's CDR3 is CASSPGTSAYEQYF. The CDR3 DNA sequence: TGTGCCAGCAGCCCCGGGACGTCGGCCTACGAGCAGTACTTC.

The chain joins TRBV13 to TRBJ2-1; D call uncertain. Germline CDR1 PRHDT, CDR2 FYEKMQ (reference sequence). The CDR3 is 12 amino acids. V was clipped by 5 bases and J by 9 bases, with 11 bases between them. CDR3 loop: CASSQSEIEQFF. The CDR3, as DNA: TGTGCCAGCAGCCAAAGCGAGATTGAGCAGTTCTTC.

The chain is built from TRBV2 and TRBJ2-7; no reliable D call. V shed 7 bases and J shed 3 bases, with 10 bases lying between them. The CDR3 consists of 12 residues. Per germline, CDR1 SNHLY and CDR2 FYNNEI. The CDR3 DNA is TGTGCCAGCATGTTTAGTGGCTACGAGCAGTACTTC. Residues: CASMFSGYEQYF.

V and J are TRBV27 and TRBJ2-3, with 15 nucleotides matching TRBD2. V trimming: 4 bases; J trimming: 1 base; junction bases outside the gene matches: 6. Germline assignment: CDR1 MNHEY and CDR2 SMNVEV (reference sequence). CDR3 length: 18 residues. The CDR3 nucleotides read TGTGCCAGCAGTTGGACTAGCGGGAGGGGAATTGGCACAGATACGCAGTATTTT. It encodes CASSWTSGRGIGTDTQYF.

The rearrangement joins TRBV5-4 to TRBJ2-7; 8 nucleotides line up with TRBD2. V lost 5 bases, J lost 6 bases, and 13 bases stayed unmatched. The germline V gene has CDR1 SGHNT and CDR2 YYREEE (reference sequence). This CDR3 has 15 residues. The CDR3 loop is CASSPFPAGEREQYF. The CDR3 DNA reads as TGTGCCAGCAGTCCGTTCCCAGCGGGAGAGCGCGAGCAGTACTTC.

The V gene is TRBV4-2, the J gene TRBJ1-5, with 7 bases lining up with TRBD1. This CDR3 is 15 amino acids long. The germline gives CDR1 LGHNA, CDR2 YNFKEQ. The V gene end was trimmed by 2 bases and the J gene end by 4 bases; junction bases not matched to a gene: 5. The CDR3 sequence is CASSQFVQGNQPQHF. The CDR3 DNA reads TGTGCCAGCAGCCAATTCGTACAGGGGAATCAGCCCCAGCATTTT.

V gene TRBV13 combines with J gene TRBJ1-6; 7 bases match TRBD1. V was clipped by 2 bases and J by 7 bases; unmatched bases: 2. CDR1 and CDR2 (germline): PRHDT, FYEKMQ (reference sequence). The CDR3 has 14 amino acids. CDR3 nucleotide sequence: TGTGCCAGCAGCTTATCAGGGGGAAATTCACCCCTCCACTTT. Amino acids: CASSLSGGNSPLHF.

The chain is built from TRBV5-6 and TRBJ2-7; D perhaps matches TRBD2 (5 bases). Per the germline V gene, CDR1 is SGHDT and CDR2 is YYEEEE. Trimming took 4 bases from V and 2 from J, leaving 19 bases between them. The CDR3 consists of 16 residues. This CDR3 is CASSSGSLVPTYEQYF. Here the CDR3 DNA reads TGTGCCAGCAGCAGCGGTAGCCTAGTTCCGACCTACGAGCAGTACTTC.

CDR3 sequence (DNA): TGTGCCAGCAGGCCGGCAAAGGACAGGGGTTTAGGGGAGACCCAGTACTTC. As protein: CASRPAKDRGLGETQYF. The chain has TRBV28 and TRBJ2-5, with 9 nucleotides matching TRBD1. The junction had 16 bases not matched to a gene; V was cut back by 6 bases and J by 5 bases. Germline V lookup: CDR1 MDHEN, CDR2 SYDVKM. This CDR3 spans 17 amino acids.

The J gene is TRBJ1-4, the V gene TRBV4-2, with 7 nucleotides matching TRBD1. The CDR3 spans 14 residues. The germline CDR1 and CDR2 sequences are LGHNA and YNFKEQ. With V trimmed by 5 bases and J by 5 bases, 5 bases remained unmatched. CDR3 nucleotide sequence: TGTGCCAGCAGCGACAGGGTCTCCAATGAAAAACTGTTTTTT. Its translation: CASSDRVSNEKLFF.

V and J are TRBV21-1 and TRBJ1-5. TRBV21-1 is designated a pseudogene. This CDR3 comprises 18 residues. CDR3 in amino acids: CASSKVRAPLYSNQPQHF. As DNA, the CDR3 is TGTGCCAGCAGCAAAGTAAGGGCACCCCTCTATAGCAATCAGCCCCAGCATTTT.

The chain combines TRBV10-3 with TRBJ2-1; 13 bases map to TRBD2. Germline values: CDR1 ENHRY, CDR2 SYGVKD. V gave up 3 bases and J gave up 9 bases; unmatched junction bases: 8. This CDR3 region has 16 residues. The CDR3 spells CAISDPTSGGLVEQFF. The DNA for the CDR3 is TGTGCCATCAGTGACCCGACTAGCGGGGGGTTGGTTGAGCAGTTCTTC.

This clone showed up just a few times. In DNA, the CDR3 is TGTGCCAGCAGCGACCGGACAGGGGGGAGGTATGGCTACACCTTC. Encoded protein: CASSDRTGGRYGYTF. This chain joins TRBV25-1 and TRBJ1-2; 10 positions match TRBD1. With 6 bases clipped from V and 5 bases from J, the junction kept 9 bases outside the gene matches. Germline loops: CDR1 MGHDK, CDR2 SYGVNS. CDR3 length: 15 residues.

V and J are TRBV27 and TRBJ1-1; TRBD1 agrees at 8 bases. CDR3 size: 16 residues. J lost 1 base, V lost 6 bases, and 10 bases had no gene match. In germline, CDR1 is MNHEY, CDR2 SMNVEV (reference sequence). CDR3: CASRFPGQGKNTEAFF. The DNA of the CDR3 is TGTGCCAGCAGGTTCCCTGGACAGGGAAAGAACACTGAAGCTTTCTTT.

This clone was detected only once. The chain carries TRBV11-2 and TRBJ2-3, with TRBD1 as a possible D gene (6 bases). The V and J ends lost 3 bases and 4 bases respectively, with 23 bases between them. The CDR3 sequence is 18 residues long. The germline gives CDR1 SGHAT, CDR2 FQNNGV. The CDR3 bases are TGTGCCAGCAGCTTGTTGGGAATGGACAGCGAAAGCCCAGATACGCAGTATTTT. It specifies CASSLLGMDSESPDTQYF.

The chain carries TRBV9 and TRBJ2-7; 7 bases line up with TRBD1. The CDR3 is 16 amino acids. V shed 3 bases and J 4 bases; nucleotides not matched to a gene: 13. Germline V CDR1 and CDR2: SGDLS, YYNGEE. Here the CDR3 DNA reads TGTGCCAGCAGCGCGGGTAACGGACAGGAGAAATACGAGCAGTACTTC. This translates into CASSAGNGQEKYEQYF.

This clone was seen a few times. The gene calls are TRBV30 and TRBJ1-5; D gene unclear. The CDR3 runs 11 residues. The V gene's germline CDR1 is GTSNPN and CDR2 SVGIG (reference sequence). Trimming shortened V by 0 bases and J by 11 bases, and 8 bases separated the two germline ends. The CDR3 region is CAWSVGAAQHF. DNA of the CDR3: TGTGCCTGGAGTGTTGGAGCGGCCCAGCATTTT.

The J gene is TRBJ2-7, the V gene TRBV7-9; TRBD1 matches 8 bases. The length of the CDR3 is 13 residues. V lost 6 bases, J lost 9 bases, and 10 bases stayed unmatched. Germline V lookup: CDR1 SEHNR, CDR2 FQNEAQ (reference sequence). CDR3 DNA: TGTGCCAGCAGTCAAGGACAGGGAGGTTGGCAGTACTTC. It yields the protein CASSQGQGGWQYF. The full variable domain, with the rest looked up from reference TRBV7-9 and TRBJ2-7, is DTGVSQNPRHKITKRGQNVTFRCDPISEHNRLYWYRQTLGQGPEFLTYFQNEAQLEKSRLLSDRFSAERPKGSFSTLEIQRTEQGDSAMYLCASSQGQGGWQYFGPGTRLTVT.

This sequence joins TRBV5-1 and TRBJ1-2; unclear D gene. The CDR3 spans 14 residues. Germline CDR1 and CDR2: SGHRS and YFSETQ. The V end was cut by 2 bases, the J end by 8 bases, with 16 bases between. This chain's CDR3 is CASSLYFNNPGYTF. As DNA, the CDR3 is TGCGCCAGCAGCTTATACTTCAACAACCCGGGCTACACCTTC.

The chain couples TRBV28 to TRBJ1-5, with TRBD1 as a possible D gene (5 bases). This CDR3 comprises 16 residues. Germline lookup yields CDR1 MDHEN and CDR2 SYDVKM. V was shortened by 7 bases and J by 3 bases, with 19 bases between the two germline ends. The CDR3 region is CASTLLEAGTNQPQHF. The CDR3 nucleotides are TGTGCCAGCACCTTGCTGGAGGCGGGGACCAATCAGCCCCAGCATTTT.

The V gene is TRBV5-6, the J gene TRBJ1-4, with 7 bases identical to TRBD1. Germline CDR1 reads SGHDT; CDR2 reads YYEEEE. V lost 4 bases and J lost 6; bases outside the gene matches: 12. The CDR3 contains 16 residues. This CDR3 reads CASSDRGGRGDEKLFF. In nucleotides, the CDR3 is TGTGCCAGCAGCGACCGCGGAGGCAGGGGGGATGAAAAACTGTTTTTT.